Sequencing of this T cell receptor beta chain was carried out in a study of OX40 agonist ivuxolimab in advanced cancers. Libraries were prepared by immunoSEQ multiplex PCR; TCRdb keeps only in-frame clonotypes and omits some of them. Here the sample spans approximately 51,000 clones, around 77% being singletons. This TCR was sampled from an adult with an advanced solid tumor such as melanoma, head and neck, liver or kidney cancer. The sample consisted of CD4+ or CD8+ T cells sorted from blood, taken in a trial of the OX40 agonist ivuxolimab.

CDR3 bases: TGTGCCAGTAGTACCAGACTAGTGGGAGGAATTTCCGGGGAGCTGTTTTTT. This gives the protein CASSTRLVGGISGELFF. The chain has TRBV19 and TRBJ2-2; TRBD2 is a possible D gene (6 bases). Looked up from germline, CDR1 is LNHDA and CDR2 is SQIVND (reference sequence). V was clipped by 4 bases and J by 6 bases, with 21 bases between them. The CDR3 loop spans 17 amino acids.